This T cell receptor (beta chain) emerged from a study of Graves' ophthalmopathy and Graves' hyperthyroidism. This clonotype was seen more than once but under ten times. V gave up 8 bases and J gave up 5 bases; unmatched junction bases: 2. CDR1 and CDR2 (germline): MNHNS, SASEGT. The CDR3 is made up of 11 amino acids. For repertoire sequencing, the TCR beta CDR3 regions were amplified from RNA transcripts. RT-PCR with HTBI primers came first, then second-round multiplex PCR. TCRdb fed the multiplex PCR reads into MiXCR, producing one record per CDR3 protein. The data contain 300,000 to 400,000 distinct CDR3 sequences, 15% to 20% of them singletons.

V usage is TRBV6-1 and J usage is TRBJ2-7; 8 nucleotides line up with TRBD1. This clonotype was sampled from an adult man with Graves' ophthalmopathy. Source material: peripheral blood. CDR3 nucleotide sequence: TGTGCCAGCGGACAGGGCCACGAGCAGTACTTC. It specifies CASGQGHEQYF.